Sequencing of this T cell receptor beta chain was carried out in a study of blood T cells in healthy people across ages. Study-wide points: Age brought a roughly linear fall in TCR beta diversity measured per million T cells.

Germline lookup yields CDR1 SQVTM and CDR2 ANQGSEA. CDR3 size: 14 residues. Trimming pared 5 bases from V and 7 bases from J, leaving 17 bases between. Then a second PCR, running roughly 7 to 11 cycles, was carried out with a sample-barcoded 5' primer and a J-beta primer mix. From each sample, at least 2.5 million paired-end reads containing CDR3 were obtained. TCRdb analysed the 5' RACE reads with MiXCR anew, one entry per CDR3 protein. The sample includes 750,000 to 950,000 distinct CDR3 sequences, just under 30% of them seen just once. Details on this clonotype: Its cognate antigen is unknown.

These data were also reused for a study on T cells of mothers and their children. As reported in that work: All extracted RNA went into cDNA synthesis, approximately 1.4 ug per 15 ul.

This rearrangement joins TRBV29-1 to TRBJ2-2; D possibly matches TRBD1 or TRBD2 (6 bases each). The specimen sequenced was blood. The clonotype was recovered from a woman aged 35 to 49 in good health. The CDR3 here is CSVTPGARIGELFF. The CDR3 coding sequence is TGCAGCGTTACTCCGGGGGCGCGTATCGGGGAGCTGTTTTTT.